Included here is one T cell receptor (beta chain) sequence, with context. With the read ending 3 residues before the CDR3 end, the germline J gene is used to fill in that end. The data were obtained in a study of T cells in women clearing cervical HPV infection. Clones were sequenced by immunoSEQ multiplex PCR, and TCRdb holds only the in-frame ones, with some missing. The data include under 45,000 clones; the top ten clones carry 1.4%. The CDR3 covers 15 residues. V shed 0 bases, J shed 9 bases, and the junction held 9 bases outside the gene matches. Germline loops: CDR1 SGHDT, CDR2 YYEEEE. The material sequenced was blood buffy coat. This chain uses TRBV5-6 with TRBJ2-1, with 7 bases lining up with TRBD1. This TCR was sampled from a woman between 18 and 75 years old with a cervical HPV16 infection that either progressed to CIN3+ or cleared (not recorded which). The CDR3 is CASSLAQGVGGEQFF. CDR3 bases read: TGTGCCAGCAGCTTGGCGCAGGGGGTAGGAGGTGAG.